The present T cell receptor (beta chain) was sequenced within a study of blood T cell repertoires in COVID-19. On the study more broadly: COVID-19 samples collected from the United States, Italy and Spain covered acute and convalescent phases. Sample material is recorded as cDNA or gDNA derived from T cells, B-cell-depleted T cells, or PBMCs.

CDR1 is SNHLY and CDR2 is FYNNEI in the germline V gene. Trimming removed 2 bases at V and 7 bases at J, with 15 bases between. This CDR3 comprises 14 residues. Authors' processing steps: By means of reference gene primer amplification, nucleated cell counts were estimated. Sequenced by immunoSEQ multiplex PCR; TCRdb stores in-frame clones only, minus some. D and trimming were read from the DNA, whereas the V and J calls and clone size are those reported in that table. The table includes roughly 250,000 clones, around 84% detected once. This rearrangement joins TRBV2 to TRBJ2-7; D is uncertain. Input material: peripheral blood. The receptor was isolated from a woman in her forties who had recovered from COVID-19. CDR3 DNA: TGTGCCAGCAGTGAATCCGAGGTATCGAGGGAGCAGTACTTC. Its protein is CASSESEVSREQYF.